This paragraph reports one T cell receptor (beta chain). Antigen unknown. The time point: week 5, during vaccination. Vaccine doses each comprised 300 ug of mutant IDH1 20-mer peptide, with topical imiquimod. This CDR3 has 12 residues. Germline CDR1 reads MGHDK; CDR2 reads SYGVNS. Trimming removed 1 base at V and 7 bases at J, with 7 bases between. This record comes from a study of a mutant IDH1 vaccine in newly diagnosed glioma. Whole-study context: Patients received vaccination from 4-6 weeks after radiotherapy alone, or with temozolomide cycles. Treated patients, approximately 62% male and roughly 40% female, averaged roughly 43 years of age.

Only in-frame clones appear in the TCRdb table, and some are missing; sequencing was by immunoSEQ multiplex PCR. The sample includes 50,000 to 70,000 clones, roughly 82% of them seen just once. The source material was PBMCs, sampled from a glioma patient whose treatment included an IDH1 peptide vaccine. V is TRBV25-1 and J is TRBJ1-2; no clear D. The receptor was isolated from a woman younger than 30 with glioma. Some clones in this sample may be carry-over from other donors' samples. CDR3 residues: CASSEFSSGYTF. Here the CDR3 DNA reads TGTGCCAGCAGTGAATTTTCAAGTGGCTACACCTTC.